These 20 T cell receptor beta chains were sequenced from one sample in a study of shared clonotypes between healthy human individuals. Assay: immunoSEQ multiplex PCR; the TCRdb copy retains only in-frame clones and omits some. The sample lists some 2.3 million clones, over 85% seen once, with approximately 0.4% in the top ten. What was sequenced was naive CD4+ T cells from PBMCs. Subset of the sample: CD45RA+ positively selected. The source is a man aged 18 to 30 in good health. Some clones in this sample may be carry-over from other donors' samples.

The CDR3: CASSPGLVSYEQYF. CDR3 DNA sequence: TGTGCCAGCAGCCCGGGACTAGTGTCCTACGAGCAGTACTTC. The chain carries TRBV7-2 and TRBJ2-7, with 8 bases identical to TRBD2. Germline CDR1 is SGHTA and CDR2 is FQGNSA. Germline trimming cut 5 bases from V and 1 base from J; bases unmatched to any gene: 4. CDR3 size: 14 residues.

The V call is TRBV29-1, the J call TRBJ2-7; no clear D gene. The CDR3 length is 13 residues. Germline V CDR1 and CDR2: SQVTM, ANQGSEA. V lost 7 bases to trimming and J lost 5 bases, with 18 bases between them. The CDR3 region is CSAKDRPGNEQYF. DNA for the CDR3: TGCAGCGCAAAGGACCGGCCAGGAAACGAGCAGTACTTC.

On this clone itself: In the same sample, other DNA sequences code for this CDR3. The chain combines TRBV5-1 with TRBJ2-5, with TRBD2 as a possible D gene (5 bases). The CDR3 runs 15 residues. V lost 4 bases and J lost 2, with 15 bases in between. Germline V gives CDR1 SGHRS, CDR2 YFSETQ. The CDR3 DNA sequence: TGCGCCAGCAGCCTCTTACCGAGCGGACAAGAGACCCAGTACTTC. It codes for CASSLLPSGQETQYF. Full variable domain (rest looked up from reference TRBV5-1 and TRBJ2-5): KAGVTQTPRYLIKTRGQQVTLSCSPISGHRSVSWYQQTPGQGLQFLFEYFSETQRNKGNFPGRFSGRQFSNSRSEMNVSTLELGDSALYLCASSLLPSGQETQYFGPGTRLLVL.

This chain links TRBV5-1 with TRBJ2-7, with a tentative D call TRBD2 (5 bases). V lost 0 bases and J lost 2, with 12 bases in between. The CDR3 is 15 residues long. Germline CDR1 is SGHRS and CDR2 is YFSETQ. CDR3 protein: CASSLVSGSTYEQYF. Written as DNA, the CDR3 is TGCGCCAGCAGCTTGGTCAGCGGTTCAACCTACGAGCAGTACTTC.

The chain joins TRBV5-1 to TRBJ2-3; the match to TRBD1 covers 9 bases. Germline assignment: CDR1 SGHRS and CDR2 YFSETQ. The CDR3 totals 15 residues. V shed 3 bases, J shed 2 bases, and the junction held 4 bases outside the gene matches. Written as DNA, the CDR3 is TGCGCCAGCAGCTGGGACAGGGTTAACACAGATACGCAGTATTTT. Its translation is CASSWDRVNTDTQYF.

This CDR3 reads CASSSQGPNYNEQFF. CDR3 sequence (DNA): TGTGCCAGCTCATCACAGGGGCCTAATTACAATGAGCAGTTCTTC. V usage is TRBV18 and J usage is TRBJ2-1; TRBD1 matches 7 bases. J gave up 4 bases and V 5 bases, and 8 bases lay outside the gene matches. The length of the CDR3 is 15 residues. Germline lookup yields CDR1 KGHSH and CDR2 LQKENI. Complete variable domain (other parts from reference TRBV18 and TRBJ2-1): NAGVMQNPRHLVRRRGQEARLRCSPMKGHSHVYWYRQLPEEGLKFMVYLQKENIIDESGMPKERFSAEFPKEGPSILRIQQVVRGDSAAYFCASSSQGPNYNEQFFGPGTRLTVL.

Comment on this clone: Its ends do not fully match the called genes, so a read error is possible. The V and J genes are TRBV15 and TRBJ2-7; 11 nucleotides align to TRBD1. The CDR3 is 15 amino acids. Germline V lookup: CDR1 LNHNV, CDR2 YYDKDF (reference sequence). CDR3 region: CATSRERDRGYEQYF. In nucleotides, the CDR3 is TGTGCCACCAGCCGAGAACGGGACAGGGGGTACGAGCAGTACTTC.

This sequence joins TRBV7-9 and TRBJ1-2, with D hard to call. The CDR3 consists of 11 residues. CDR1 is SEHNR, CDR2 FQNEAQ, per germline (reference sequence). V gave up 5 bases and J gave up 1 base, with 2 bases separating them. The CDR3 nucleotides are TGTGCCAGCAGCCATAACTATGGCTACACCTTC. Translating it yields CASSHNYGYTF.

The chain combines TRBV5-1 with TRBJ1-2; possibly TRBD1 for D (6 bases). Trimming stripped 1 base from V and 8 bases from J, with 21 bases between. The CDR3 has 16 amino acids. Looked up from germline, CDR1 is SGHRS and CDR2 is YFSETQ. CDR3 loop: CASSLSSPYRAEGYTF. The CDR3 DNA is TGCGCCAGCAGCTTGAGCAGTCCATACAGGGCGGAGGGCTACACCTTC.

The chain uses TRBV6-6 and TRBJ2-6, with D uncertain. The ends were cut back, 4 bases at V and 2 bases at J, with 12 bases in the middle. The CDR3 extends over 16 amino acids. From germline, CDR1 is MNHNY and CDR2 SVGAGI (reference sequence). The CDR3 here is CASSSLGEAGANVLTF. The CDR3 DNA reads as TGTGCCAGCAGTTCCCTAGGTGAAGCTGGGGCCAACGTCCTGACTTTC.

The chain has TRBV14 and TRBJ2-2; possible D gene TRBD1, 6 bases. Germline V lookup: CDR1 SGHDN, CDR2 FVKESK. This CDR3 is 16 amino acids long. Trimming removed 2 bases at V and 1 base at J, with 11 bases between. The CDR3 loop reads CASSQRDNWNTGELFF. The CDR3, as DNA: TGTGCCAGCAGCCAACGGGACAATTGGAACACCGGGGAGCTGTTTTTT.

The chain has TRBV6-4 and TRBJ2-2; D is unresolved. This CDR3 spans 14 amino acids. In germline, CDR1 is MRHNA, CDR2 SNTAGT. V was trimmed by 2 bases and J by 1 base, leaving 5 bases between them. The CDR3 nucleotides are TGTGCCAGCAGTGACAGGGAGAACACCGGGGAGCTGTTTTTT. This sequence encodes CASSDRENTGELFF.

The V and J genes are TRBV6-6 and TRBJ1-1, with D perhaps matching TRBD1 (5 bases). The CDR3 consists of 14 residues. V was pared by 6 bases and J by 6 bases, with 17 bases between. Germline V gene lookup returns CDR1 MNHNY and CDR2 SVGAGI (reference sequence). The CDR3 loop is CASRSDSDSAEAFF. CDR3 DNA sequence: TGTGCCAGCAGATCCGACAGCGATAGCGCTGAAGCTTTCTTT.

The gene calls are TRBV6-1 and TRBJ2-1, with D uncertain. V was clipped by 1 base and J by 7 bases, with 11 bases between them. Germline lookup yields CDR1 MNHNS and CDR2 SASEGT. There are 14 residues in the CDR3. The CDR3 loop is CASSEGKGANEQFF. As DNA, the CDR3 is TGTGCCAGCAGTGAAGGCAAAGGAGCGAATGAGCAGTTCTTC.

The V gene is TRBV6-1, the J gene TRBJ2-1; 10 bases are shared with TRBD2. Germline CDR1 reads MNHNS; CDR2 reads SASEGT. The CDR3 is made up of 13 amino acids. V was clipped by 3 bases and J by 8 bases; unmatched bases: 1. For the CDR3, the DNA is TGTGCCAGCAGTGATAGCGGGAGGTATGAGCAGTTCTTC. Translated, it gives CASSDSGRYEQFF.

This clone was counted only a few times. The chain uses TRBV7-2 and TRBJ2-1; D is possibly TRBD2 (7 bases). This CDR3 spans 19 amino acids. Trimming took 5 bases from V and 1 from J, leaving 24 bases between them. Germline CDR1 reads SGHTA; CDR2 reads FQGNSA. CDR3 bases: TGTGCCAGCAGCCGCGCGCGGGGGCAGGCCAGAGGGTCCTACAATGAGCAGTTCTTC. This gives the protein CASSRARGQARGSYNEQFF.

CDR3 region: CSAPHGAGIQETQYF. The CDR3 nucleotides read TGCAGCGCCCCCCACGGGGCGGGGATCCAAGAGACCCAGTACTTC. The chain is built from TRBV29-1 and TRBJ2-5; possibly TRBD2 for D (6 bases). This CDR3 has 15 residues. Trimming removed 7 bases from V and 1 base from J, with 19 bases in between. Looked up from germline, CDR1 is SQVTM and CDR2 is ANQGSEA.

The chain couples TRBV18 to TRBJ1-2, with D maybe TRBD1 (6 bases). V lost 3 bases and J lost 4, with 12 bases in between. This CDR3 region has 14 residues. Germline-derived CDR1 and CDR2 are KGHSH and LQKENI. CDR3 coding DNA: TGTGCCAGCTCACCCGACAGGTATAGCTATGGCTACACCTTC. Protein: CASSPDRYSYGYTF.

This rearrangement joins TRBV5-4 to TRBJ2-4, with 7 bases that match TRBD2. The CDR3 covers 16 residues. V was pared by 0 bases and J by 0 bases, with 3 bases of the junction left unmatched. Germline V lookup: CDR1 SGHNT, CDR2 YYREEE (reference sequence). The CDR3 DNA reads TGTGCCAGCAGCTTGGCGGGAGGAGGAGCCAAAAACATTCAGTACTTC. Translated: CASSLAGGGAKNIQYF.

The J gene is TRBJ2-3, the V gene TRBV6-1; a weak D match, TRBD2 (6 bases). Per the germline V gene, CDR1 is MNHNS and CDR2 is SASEGT. CDR3 size: 16 residues. Trimming took off 4 bases at V and 0 bases at J, with 14 bases between the two ends. The CDR3 DNA sequence: TGTGCCAGCAGTGCGATGGCGGGGAGAAGCACAGATACGCAGTATTTT. Its protein product is CASSAMAGRSTDTQYF.